The 10 T cell receptor beta chains listed next were all sequenced from one sample in a study of T cells in localized non-small cell lung cancer. Assay: immunoSEQ multiplex PCR; the TCRdb copy retains only in-frame clones and omits some. The sample lists fewer than 45,000 clones, about 88% seen once, with less than 3.5% in the top ten. This sample comprised peripheral blood, obtained before any cancer treatment. These receptors originate from an older female donor with stage I squamous cell lung carcinoma.

The chain is built from TRBV19 and TRBJ2-1, with 8 bases aligning to TRBD2. V lost 5 bases and J lost 4; bases outside the gene matches: 13. The CDR3 runs to 17 residues. CDR1 and CDR2 from the germline V gene are LNHDA and SQIVND (reference sequence). The CDR3 loop reads CASSPRGSGVRYNEQFF. CDR3 DNA: TGTGCCAGTAGTCCCCGTGGTAGCGGGGTCCGGTACAATGAGCAGTTCTTC.

V usage is TRBV5-6 and J usage is TRBJ2-7; TRBD1 aligns across 8 bases. The V gene end was trimmed by 0 bases and the J gene end by 5 bases; junction bases not matched to a gene: 7. The CDR3 length is 15 residues. In germline, CDR1 is SGHDT, CDR2 YYEEEE. The CDR3 DNA reads TGTGCCAGCAGCTTGGGGTCAGGGGGCGGCGACGAGCAGTACTTC. Its translation is CASSLGSGGGDEQYF.

V usage is TRBV30 and J usage is TRBJ1-3; weak D call: TRBD1 (5 bases). Germline assignment: CDR1 GTSNPN and CDR2 SVGIG (reference sequence). The V and J ends lost 3 bases and 0 bases respectively, with 15 bases between them. The CDR3 runs to 16 residues. The CDR3: CAWSRPGTASGNTIYF. Here the CDR3 DNA reads TGTGCCTGGAGCCGCCCCGGGACGGCCTCTGGAAACACCATATATTTT.

This clone was seen once. CDR3 loop: CASSLAFVGGSYNEQFF. The CDR3 nucleotides read TGTGCCAGCAGCTTAGCGTTCGTGGGAGGATCCTACAATGAGCAGTTCTTC. The V and J genes are TRBV7-2 and TRBJ2-1; a weak D match, TRBD2 (6 bases). CDR3 length: 17 residues. V was cut by 0 bases and J by 1 base, with 13 bases left in between. Germline V gene lookup returns CDR1 SGHTA and CDR2 FQGNSA.

The chain carries TRBV18 and TRBJ2-5, with no clear D. CDR1 and CDR2 (germline): KGHSH, LQKENI. The CDR3 length is 15 residues. Trimming shortened V by 0 bases and J by 6 bases, and 14 bases separated the two germline ends. The DNA for the CDR3 is TGTGCCAGCTCACCACCACCTTCTTACGCGAAGACCCAGTACTTC. Its protein product is CASSPPPSYAKTQYF. The full variable domain, in which reference TRBV18 and TRBJ2-5 provide the parts outside the CDR3, is NAGVMQNPRHLVRRRGQEARLRCSPMKGHSHVYWYRQLPEEGLKFMVYLQKENIIDESGMPKERFSAEFPKEGPSILRIQQVVRGDSAAYFCASSPPPSYAKTQYFGPGTRLLVL.

The DNA for the CDR3 is TGCGCCAGCAGCCAAGATCCAGCGGGAGGCACCTACAATGAGCAGTTCTTC. Protein sequence: CASSQDPAGGTYNEQFF. V is TRBV4-3 and J is TRBJ2-1; TRBD2 agrees at 9 bases. The V segment lost 0 bases and the J segment 2 bases; nucleotides outside the gene matches: 5. CDR1 and CDR2 from the germline V gene are LGHNA and YSLEER. This CDR3 is 17 amino acids long.

This rearrangement joins TRBV7-9 to TRBJ1-1; TRBD1 might be the D (6 bases). V lost 2 bases, J lost 5 bases, and 18 bases lay in between. The CDR3 extends over 16 amino acids. Germline CDR1 reads SEHNR; CDR2 reads FQNEAQ (reference sequence). Here the CDR3 DNA reads TGTGCCAGCAGCTTAAGCGGGGGCAGGGGCAGAACTGAAGCTTTCTTT. It encodes CASSLSGGRGRTEAFF.

CDR3 DNA: TGTGCCAGTAGTTCCCGGGACAGGAACACTGAAGCTTTCTTT. Encoded protein: CASSSRDRNTEAFF. V usage is TRBV19 and J usage is TRBJ1-1, with 7 bases fitting TRBD1. CDR1 is LNHDA and CDR2 is SQIVND in the germline V gene (reference sequence). This CDR3 spans 14 amino acids. V shed 5 bases and J 1 base; nucleotides not matched to a gene: 4.

The V call is TRBV7-3, the J call TRBJ2-1; perhaps TRBD1 as D (6 bases). This CDR3 is built from 16 residues. Trimming left V 0 bases short and J 2 bases short, with 11 bases between. CDR1 SGHTA and CDR2 FQGTGA come from the germline V gene. The CDR3 sequence: CASSLTQGIAYNEQFF. The CDR3 bases are TGTGCCAGCAGCTTAACTCAGGGGATCGCCTACAATGAGCAGTTCTTC.

V gene TRBV27 combines with J gene TRBJ2-1; a possible D gene is TRBD2 (5 bases). CDR1 and CDR2 (germline): MNHEY, SMNVEV (reference sequence). Trimming stripped 5 bases from V and 7 bases from J, with 6 bases between. The CDR3 has 11 amino acids. CDR3 sequence reads: CASSERNEQFF. CDR3 nucleotide sequence: TGTGCCAGCAGTGAGCGGAATGAGCAGTTCTTC.